This T cell receptor (beta chain) was captured in a study of T cells after yellow fever vaccination. This clonotype was counted only a few times. Its antigen is still unknown. Germline assignment: CDR1 SGHRS and CDR2 YFSETQ. The CDR3 sequence is 17 residues long. Trimming cost V 0 bases and J 7 bases, with 17 bases left between them. TCRdb re-derived calls from the 5' RACE reads in MiXCR, one entry per CDR3 protein. The sample has about 310,000 distinct CDR3 sequences, roughly 3.5% seen once; the top ten hold less than 25%. Broader study findings: At around 95% for CD4 and approximately 89% for CD8, most primary-vaccination clones showed up again after the booster. Secondary responses were weaker yet peaked faster, day 5 versus 15. Abundant clonotypes from the bulk population could have been carried over as contaminants into FACS-sorted repertoires.

V and J are TRBV5-1 and TRBJ1-6; weak D call: TRBD1 (6 bases). Material: PBMCs, obtained on the day of the yellow fever booster vaccination. The receptor was derived from a man aged 18 to 30 who received the YFV17D yellow fever vaccine. DNA of the CDR3: TGCGCCAGCAGCTTGGCCCCCAGGGGAAACACGAATTCACCCCTCCACTTT. This gives the protein CASSLAPRGNTNSPLHF.